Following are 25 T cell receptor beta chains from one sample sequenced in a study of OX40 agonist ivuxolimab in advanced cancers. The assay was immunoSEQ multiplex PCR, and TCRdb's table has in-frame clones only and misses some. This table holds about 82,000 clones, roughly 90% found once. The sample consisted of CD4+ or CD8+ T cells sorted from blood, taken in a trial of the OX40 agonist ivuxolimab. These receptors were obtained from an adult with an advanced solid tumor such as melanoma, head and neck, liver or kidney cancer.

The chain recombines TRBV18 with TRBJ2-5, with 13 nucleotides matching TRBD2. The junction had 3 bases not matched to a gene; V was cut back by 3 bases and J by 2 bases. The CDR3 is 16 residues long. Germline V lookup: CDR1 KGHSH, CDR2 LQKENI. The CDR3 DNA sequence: TGTGCCAGCTCACCCGGGACTAGCGGGAATCAAGAGACCCAGTACTTC. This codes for CASSPGTSGNQETQYF. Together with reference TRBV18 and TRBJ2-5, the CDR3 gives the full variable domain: NAGVMQNPRHLVRRRGQEARLRCSPMKGHSHVYWYRQLPEEGLKFMVYLQKENIIDESGMPKERFSAEFPKEGPSILRIQQVVRGDSAAYFCASSPGTSGNQETQYFGPGTRLLVL.

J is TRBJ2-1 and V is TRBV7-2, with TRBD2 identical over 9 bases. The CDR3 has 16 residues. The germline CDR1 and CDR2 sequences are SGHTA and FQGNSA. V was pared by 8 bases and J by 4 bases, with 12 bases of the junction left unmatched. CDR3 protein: CASRNNRGLAYNEQFF. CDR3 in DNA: TGTGCCAGCCGCAATAACAGGGGACTAGCTTACAATGAGCAGTTCTTC.

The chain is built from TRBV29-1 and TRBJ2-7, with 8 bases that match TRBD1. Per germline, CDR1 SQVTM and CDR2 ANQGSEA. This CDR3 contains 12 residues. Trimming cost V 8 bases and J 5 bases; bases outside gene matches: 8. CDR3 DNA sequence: TGCAGCACCCGGACAGGGATCGACGAGCAGTACTTC. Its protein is CSTRTGIDEQYF.

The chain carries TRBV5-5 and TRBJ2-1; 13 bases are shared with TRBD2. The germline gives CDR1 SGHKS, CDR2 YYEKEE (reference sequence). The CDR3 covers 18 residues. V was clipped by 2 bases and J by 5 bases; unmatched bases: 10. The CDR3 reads CASSFGTSGRAVDNEQFF. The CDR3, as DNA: TGTGCCAGCAGCTTTGGAACTAGCGGGAGGGCCGTCGACAATGAGCAGTTCTTC.

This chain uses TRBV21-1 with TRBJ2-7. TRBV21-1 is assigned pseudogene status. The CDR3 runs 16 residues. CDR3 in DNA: TGTGCCAGCAGCAAAAGAAATTGGCGGACCCACTACGAGCAGTACTTC. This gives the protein CASSKRNWRTHYEQYF.

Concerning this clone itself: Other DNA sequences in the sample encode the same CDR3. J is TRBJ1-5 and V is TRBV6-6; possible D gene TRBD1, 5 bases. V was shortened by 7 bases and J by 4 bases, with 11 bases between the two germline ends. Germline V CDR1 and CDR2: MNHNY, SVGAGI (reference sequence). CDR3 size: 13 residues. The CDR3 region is CASTGQGNQPQHF. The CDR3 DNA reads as TGTGCCAGCACCGGGCAGGGAAATCAGCCCCAGCATTTT.

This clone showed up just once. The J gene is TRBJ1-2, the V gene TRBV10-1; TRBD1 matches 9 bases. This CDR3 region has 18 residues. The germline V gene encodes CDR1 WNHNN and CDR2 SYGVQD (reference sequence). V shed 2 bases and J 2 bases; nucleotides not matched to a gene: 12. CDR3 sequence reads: CASSEMVGGDRANYGYTF. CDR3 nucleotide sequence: TGCGCCAGCAGTGAGATGGTGGGGGGGGACAGGGCAAACTATGGCTACACCTTC.

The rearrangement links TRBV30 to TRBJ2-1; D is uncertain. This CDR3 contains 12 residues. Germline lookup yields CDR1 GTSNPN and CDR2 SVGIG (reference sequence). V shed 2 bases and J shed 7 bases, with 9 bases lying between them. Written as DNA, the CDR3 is TGTGCCTGGAGTTCCCTTGGGAATGAGCAGTTCTTC. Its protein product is CAWSSLGNEQFF.

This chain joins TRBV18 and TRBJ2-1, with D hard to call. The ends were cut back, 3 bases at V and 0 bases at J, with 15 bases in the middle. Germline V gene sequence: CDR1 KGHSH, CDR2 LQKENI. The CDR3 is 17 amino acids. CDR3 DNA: TGTGCCAGCTCACCTCGGGTCTCTGGCCTCTCCTACAATGAGCAGTTCTTC. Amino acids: CASSPRVSGLSYNEQFF.

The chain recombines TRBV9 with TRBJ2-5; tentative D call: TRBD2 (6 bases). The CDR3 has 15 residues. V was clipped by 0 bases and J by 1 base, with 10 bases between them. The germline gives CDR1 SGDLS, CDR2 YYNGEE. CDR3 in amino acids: CASSVARGSQETQYF. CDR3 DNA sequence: TGTGCCAGCAGCGTAGCTCGGGGGAGCCAAGAGACCCAGTACTTC.

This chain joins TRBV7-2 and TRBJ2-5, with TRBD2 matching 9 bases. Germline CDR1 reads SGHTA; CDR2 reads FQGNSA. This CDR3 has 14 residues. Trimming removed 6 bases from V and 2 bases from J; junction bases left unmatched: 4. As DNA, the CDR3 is TGTGCCAGCAGAAGAGGACTAGCGCAAGAGACCCAGTACTTC. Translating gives CASRRGLAQETQYF.

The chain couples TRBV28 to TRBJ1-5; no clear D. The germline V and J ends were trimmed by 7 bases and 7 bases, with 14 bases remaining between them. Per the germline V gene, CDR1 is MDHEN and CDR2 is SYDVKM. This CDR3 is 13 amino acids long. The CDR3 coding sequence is TGTGCCAGCATACTCACAGTCGGCCAGCCCCAGCATTTT. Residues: CASILTVGQPQHF.

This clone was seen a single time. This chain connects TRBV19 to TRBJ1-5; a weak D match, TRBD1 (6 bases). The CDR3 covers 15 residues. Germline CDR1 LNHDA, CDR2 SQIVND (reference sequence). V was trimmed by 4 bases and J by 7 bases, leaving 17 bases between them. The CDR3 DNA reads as TGTGCCAGTAGTAAAATGGACAGTCCTGGGCAGCCCCAGCATTTT. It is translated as CASSKMDSPGQPQHF.

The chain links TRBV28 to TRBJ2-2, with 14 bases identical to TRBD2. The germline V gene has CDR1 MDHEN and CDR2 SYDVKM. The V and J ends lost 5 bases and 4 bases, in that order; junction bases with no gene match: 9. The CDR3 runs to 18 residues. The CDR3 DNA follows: TGTGCCAGCAGTCCACAGGGACTAGCGGGAGCGATCACCGGGGAGCTGTTTTTT. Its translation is CASSPQGLAGAITGELFF.

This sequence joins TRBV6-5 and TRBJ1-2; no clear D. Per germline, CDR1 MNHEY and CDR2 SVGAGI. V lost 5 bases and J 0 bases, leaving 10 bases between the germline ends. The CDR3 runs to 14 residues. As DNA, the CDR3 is TGTGCCAGCAGTGATGGGCAGACTAACTATGGCTACACCTTC. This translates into CASSDGQTNYGYTF.

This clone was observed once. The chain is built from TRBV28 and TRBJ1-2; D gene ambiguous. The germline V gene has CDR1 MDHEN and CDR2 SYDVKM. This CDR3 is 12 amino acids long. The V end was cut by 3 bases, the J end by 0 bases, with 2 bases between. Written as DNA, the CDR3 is TGTGCCAGCAGTTTTACTAACTATGGCTACACCTTC. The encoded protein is CASSFTNYGYTF.

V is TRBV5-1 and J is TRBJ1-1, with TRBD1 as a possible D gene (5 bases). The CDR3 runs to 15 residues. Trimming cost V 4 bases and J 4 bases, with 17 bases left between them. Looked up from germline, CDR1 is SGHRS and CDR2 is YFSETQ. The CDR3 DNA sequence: TGCGCCAGCAGCCCACTGACCGGGACCAGCACTGAAGCTTTCTTT. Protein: CASSPLTGTSTEAFF.

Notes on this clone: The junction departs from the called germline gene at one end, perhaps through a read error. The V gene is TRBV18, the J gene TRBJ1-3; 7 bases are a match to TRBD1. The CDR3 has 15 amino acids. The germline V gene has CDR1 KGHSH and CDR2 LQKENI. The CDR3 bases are TGTGCCAGCTCCCCACAGGGGTCCGCCGGAAACACCATATATTTT. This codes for CASSPQGSAGNTIYF. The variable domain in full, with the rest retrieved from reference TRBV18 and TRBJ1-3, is NAGVMQNPRHLVRRRGQEARLRCSPMKGHSHVYWYRQLPEEGLKFMVYLQKENIIDESGMPKERFSAEFPKEGPSILRIQQVVRGDSAAYFCASSPQGSAGNTIYFGEGSWLTVV.

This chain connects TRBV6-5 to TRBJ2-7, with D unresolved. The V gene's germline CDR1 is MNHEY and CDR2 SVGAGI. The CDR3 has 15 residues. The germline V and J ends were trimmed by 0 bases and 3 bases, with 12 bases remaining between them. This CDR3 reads CASSYSVLGSYEQYF. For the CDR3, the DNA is TGTGCCAGCAGTTACTCGGTCTTAGGAAGCTACGAGCAGTACTTC.

The CDR3 region is CAWNRNEKLFF. In DNA, the CDR3 is TGTGCCTGGAACCGAAATGAAAAACTGTTTTTT. The chain recombines TRBV30 with TRBJ1-4; D remains ambiguous. V was pared by 4 bases and J by 5 bases, with 5 bases between. The CDR3 length is 11 residues. Germline lookup yields CDR1 GTSNPN and CDR2 SVGIG (reference sequence).

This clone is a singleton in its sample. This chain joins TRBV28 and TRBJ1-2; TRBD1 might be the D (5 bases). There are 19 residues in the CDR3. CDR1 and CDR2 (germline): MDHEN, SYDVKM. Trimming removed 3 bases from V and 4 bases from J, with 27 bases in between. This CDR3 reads CASSFRPLAGYLASYGYTF. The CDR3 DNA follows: TGTGCCAGCAGTTTCCGTCCCCTGGCAGGGTACTTAGCTAGCTATGGCTACACCTTC.

The CDR3: CASSSNDPGTPPREQYF. In nucleotides, the CDR3 is TGTGCCAGCAGCTCAAACGACCCAGGGACCCCGCCTCGGGAGCAGTACTTC. The gene calls are TRBV7-8 and TRBJ2-7; either TRBD1 or TRBD2 may supply D (5 bases each). V was shortened by 4 bases and J by 7 bases, with 26 bases between the two germline ends. From germline, CDR1 is SGHVS and CDR2 FQNEAQ. The CDR3 is 17 amino acids.

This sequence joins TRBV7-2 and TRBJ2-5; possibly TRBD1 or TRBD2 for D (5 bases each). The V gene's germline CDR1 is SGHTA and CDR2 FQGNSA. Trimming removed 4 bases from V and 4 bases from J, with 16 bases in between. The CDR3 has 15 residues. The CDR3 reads CASSSSGTKGETQYF. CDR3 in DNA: TGTGCCAGCAGCTCCTCCGGGACGAAGGGAGAGACCCAGTACTTC.

The CDR3 DNA sequence: TGTGCCAGCAGCTTAGTAAGCGGGAGCGGGAGTAAGCAGTTCTTC. It codes for CASSLVSGSGSKQFF. V gene TRBV11-3 combines with J gene TRBJ2-1; the match to TRBD2 covers 8 bases. V was clipped by 1 base and J by 11 bases; unmatched bases: 10. The germline V gene has CDR1 SGHNT and CDR2 YENEEA. The CDR3 is made up of 15 amino acids.

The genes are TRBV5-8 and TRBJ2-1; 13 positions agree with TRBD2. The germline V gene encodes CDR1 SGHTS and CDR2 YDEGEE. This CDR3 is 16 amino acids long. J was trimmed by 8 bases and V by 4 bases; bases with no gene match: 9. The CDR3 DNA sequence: TGTGCCAGCAGCCCAGGGACTAGCGGGACAGGCGATGAGCAGTTCTTC. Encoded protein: CASSPGTSGTGDEQFF.